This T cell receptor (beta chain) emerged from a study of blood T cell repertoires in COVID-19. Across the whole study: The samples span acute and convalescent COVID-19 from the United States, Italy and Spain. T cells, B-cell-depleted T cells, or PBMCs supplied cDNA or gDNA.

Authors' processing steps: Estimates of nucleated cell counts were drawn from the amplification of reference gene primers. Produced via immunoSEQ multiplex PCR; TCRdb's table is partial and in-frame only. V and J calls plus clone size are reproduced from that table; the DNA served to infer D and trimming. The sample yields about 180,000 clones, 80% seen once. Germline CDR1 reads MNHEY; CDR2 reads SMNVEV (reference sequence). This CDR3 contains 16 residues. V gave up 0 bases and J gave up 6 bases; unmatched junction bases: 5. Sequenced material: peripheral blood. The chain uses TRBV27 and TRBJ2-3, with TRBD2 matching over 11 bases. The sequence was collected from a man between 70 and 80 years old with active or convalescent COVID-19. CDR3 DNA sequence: TGTGCCAGCAGTTTATCGAATAGCGGGAGGGGGGATACGCAGTATTTT. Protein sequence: CASSLSNSGRGDTQYF.